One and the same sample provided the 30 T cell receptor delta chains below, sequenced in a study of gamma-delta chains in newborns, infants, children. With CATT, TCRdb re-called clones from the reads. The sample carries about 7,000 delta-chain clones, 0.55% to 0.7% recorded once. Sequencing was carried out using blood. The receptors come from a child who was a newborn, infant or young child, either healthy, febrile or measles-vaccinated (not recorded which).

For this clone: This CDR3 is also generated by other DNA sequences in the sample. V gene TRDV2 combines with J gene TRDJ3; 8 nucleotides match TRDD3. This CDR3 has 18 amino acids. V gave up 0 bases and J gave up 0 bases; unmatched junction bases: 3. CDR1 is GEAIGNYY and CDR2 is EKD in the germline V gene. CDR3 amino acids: CACDTAGGRSWDTRQMFF. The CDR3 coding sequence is TGTGCCTGTGACACCGCTGGGGGACGCTCCTGGGACACCCGACAGATGTTTTTC.

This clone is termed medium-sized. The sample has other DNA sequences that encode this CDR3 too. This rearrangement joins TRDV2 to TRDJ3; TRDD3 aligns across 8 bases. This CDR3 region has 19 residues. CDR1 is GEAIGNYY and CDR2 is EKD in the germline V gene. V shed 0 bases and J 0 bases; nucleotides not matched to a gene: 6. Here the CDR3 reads CACDTVLGGSSWDTRQMFF. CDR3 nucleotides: TGTGCCTGTGACACCGTACTGGGGGGCAGCTCCTGGGACACCCGACAGATGTTTTTC.

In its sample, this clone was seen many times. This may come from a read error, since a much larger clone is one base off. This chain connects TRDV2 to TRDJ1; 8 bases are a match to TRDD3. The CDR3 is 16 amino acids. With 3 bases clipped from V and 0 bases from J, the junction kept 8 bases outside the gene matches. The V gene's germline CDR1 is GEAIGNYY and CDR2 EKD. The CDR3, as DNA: TGTGCCTGTGACTTACTGGGGGCTACGTACACCGATAAACTCATCTTT. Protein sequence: CACDLLGATYTDKLIF.

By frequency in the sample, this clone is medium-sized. The CDR3 is CACDILGDSTAQLFF. The CDR3 DNA follows: TGTGCCTGTGACATACTGGGGGATTCGACAGCACAACTCTTCTTT. The chain links TRDV2 to TRDJ2; 10 nucleotides match TRDD3. Germline V gene lookup returns CDR1 GEAIGNYY and CDR2 EKD. Unmatched junction bases numbered 3, after V lost 2 bases and J lost 4 bases. The CDR3 extends over 15 amino acids.

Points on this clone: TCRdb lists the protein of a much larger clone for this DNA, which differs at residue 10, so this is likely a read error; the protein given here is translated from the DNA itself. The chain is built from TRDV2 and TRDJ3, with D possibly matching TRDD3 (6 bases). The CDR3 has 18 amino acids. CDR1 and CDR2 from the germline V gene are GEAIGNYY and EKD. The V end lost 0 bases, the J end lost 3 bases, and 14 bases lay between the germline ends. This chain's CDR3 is CACDTAGDPFWDTRQMFF. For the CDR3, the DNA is TGTGCCTGTGACACCGCTGGGGACCCCTTCTGGGACACCCGACAGATGTTTTTC.

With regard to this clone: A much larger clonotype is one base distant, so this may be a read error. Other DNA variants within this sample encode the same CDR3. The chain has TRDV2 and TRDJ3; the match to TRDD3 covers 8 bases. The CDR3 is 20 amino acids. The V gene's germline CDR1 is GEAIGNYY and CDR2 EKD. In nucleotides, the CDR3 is TGTGCCTGTGACACCGTAAAGGGATACGGTAGCTCCTGGGACACCCGGCAGATGTTTTTC. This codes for CACDTVKGYGSSWDTRQMFF.

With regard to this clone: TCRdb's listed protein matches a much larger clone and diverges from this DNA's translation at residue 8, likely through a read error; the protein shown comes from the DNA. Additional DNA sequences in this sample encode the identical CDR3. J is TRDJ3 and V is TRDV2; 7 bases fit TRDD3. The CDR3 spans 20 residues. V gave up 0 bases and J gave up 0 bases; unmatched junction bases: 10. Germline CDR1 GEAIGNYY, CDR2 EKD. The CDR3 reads CACDTGGSSPLSWDTRQMFF. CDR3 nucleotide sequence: TGTGCCTGTGACACCGGGGGATCCTCCCCCCTCTCCTGGGACACCCGACAGATGTTTTTC.

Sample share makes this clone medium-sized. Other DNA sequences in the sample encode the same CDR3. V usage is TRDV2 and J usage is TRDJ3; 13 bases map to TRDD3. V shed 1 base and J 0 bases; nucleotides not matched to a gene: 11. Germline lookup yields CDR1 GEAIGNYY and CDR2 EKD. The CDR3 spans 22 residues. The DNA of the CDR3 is TGTGCCTGTGACACTCCGCCTACTGGGGGATACGACCGCTCCTGGGACACCCGACAGATGTTTTTC. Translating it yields CACDTPPTGGYDRSWDTRQMFF.

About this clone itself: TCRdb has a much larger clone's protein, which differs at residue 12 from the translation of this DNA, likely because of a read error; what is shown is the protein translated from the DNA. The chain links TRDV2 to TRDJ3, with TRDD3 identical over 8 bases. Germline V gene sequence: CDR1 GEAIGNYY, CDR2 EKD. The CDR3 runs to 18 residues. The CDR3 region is CACDNAGGSSWNTRQMFF. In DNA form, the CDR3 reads TGTGCCTGTGACAACGCTGGGGGAAGCTCCTGGAACACCCGACAGATGTTTTTC.

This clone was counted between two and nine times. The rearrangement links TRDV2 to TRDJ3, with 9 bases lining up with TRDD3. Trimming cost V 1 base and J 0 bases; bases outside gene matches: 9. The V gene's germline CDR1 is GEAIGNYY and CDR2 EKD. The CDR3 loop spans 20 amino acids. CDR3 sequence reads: CACDTGGYNPSSWDTRQMFF. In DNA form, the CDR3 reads TGTGCCTGTGACACTGGGGGATATAACCCCTCCTCCTGGGACACCCGACAGATGTTTTTC.

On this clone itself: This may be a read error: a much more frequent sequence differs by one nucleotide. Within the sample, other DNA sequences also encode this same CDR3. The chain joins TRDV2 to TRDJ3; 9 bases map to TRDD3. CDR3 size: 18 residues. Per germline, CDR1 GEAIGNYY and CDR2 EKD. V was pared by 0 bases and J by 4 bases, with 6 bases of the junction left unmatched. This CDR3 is CACDTVLGDIWDTRQMFF. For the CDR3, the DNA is TGTGCCTGTGACACCGTACTGGGGGACATTTGGGACACCCGACAGATGTTTTTC.

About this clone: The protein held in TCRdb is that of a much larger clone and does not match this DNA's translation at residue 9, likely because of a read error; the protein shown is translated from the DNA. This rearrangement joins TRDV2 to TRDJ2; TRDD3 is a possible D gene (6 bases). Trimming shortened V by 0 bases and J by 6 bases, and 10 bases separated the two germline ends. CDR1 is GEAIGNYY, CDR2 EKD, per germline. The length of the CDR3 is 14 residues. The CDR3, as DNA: TGTGCCTGTGACACCGTAGGGGATGCAGCACAACTCTTCTTT. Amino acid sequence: CACDTVGDAAQLFF.

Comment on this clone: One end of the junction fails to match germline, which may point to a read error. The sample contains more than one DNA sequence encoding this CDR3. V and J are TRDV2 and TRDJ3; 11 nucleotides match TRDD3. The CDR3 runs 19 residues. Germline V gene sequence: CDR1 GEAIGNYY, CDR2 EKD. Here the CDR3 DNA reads TGTGCCTGTGACACCGTACTGGGGGATAATTCCTGGGACACCCGACAGATGTTCTTC. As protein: CACDTVLGDNSWDTRQMFF.

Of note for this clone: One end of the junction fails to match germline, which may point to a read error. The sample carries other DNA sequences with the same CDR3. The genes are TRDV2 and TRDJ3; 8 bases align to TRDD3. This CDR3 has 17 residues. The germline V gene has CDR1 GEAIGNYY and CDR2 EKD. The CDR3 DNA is TGTGCCTGCGACACTGCTGGGGGACCCTGGGACACCCGACAGATGTTTTTC. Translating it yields CACDTAGGPWDTRQMFF.

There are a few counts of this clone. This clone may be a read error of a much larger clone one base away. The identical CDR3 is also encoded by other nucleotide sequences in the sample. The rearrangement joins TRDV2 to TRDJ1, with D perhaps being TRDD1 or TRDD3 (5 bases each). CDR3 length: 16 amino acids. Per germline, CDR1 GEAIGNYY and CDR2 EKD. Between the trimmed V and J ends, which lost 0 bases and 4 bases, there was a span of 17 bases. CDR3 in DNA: TGTGCCTGTGACACCGTAGGGGAGATAGTTCGCGATAAACTCATCTTT. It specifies CACDTVGEIVRDKLIF.

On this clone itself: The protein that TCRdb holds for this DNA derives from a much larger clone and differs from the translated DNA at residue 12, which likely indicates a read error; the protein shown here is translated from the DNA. CDR3 sequence: CACDPLLGDTSPWDTRQMFF. CDR3 coding DNA: TGTGCCTGTGACCCTTTACTGGGGGATACTAGCCCCTGGGACACCCGACAGATGTTTTTC. The rearrangement uses TRDV2 and TRDJ3; TRDD3 aligns across 12 bases. Per the germline V gene, CDR1 is GEAIGNYY and CDR2 is EKD. Trimming took 3 bases from V and 2 from J; bases not matched to a gene: 10. This CDR3 contains 20 residues.

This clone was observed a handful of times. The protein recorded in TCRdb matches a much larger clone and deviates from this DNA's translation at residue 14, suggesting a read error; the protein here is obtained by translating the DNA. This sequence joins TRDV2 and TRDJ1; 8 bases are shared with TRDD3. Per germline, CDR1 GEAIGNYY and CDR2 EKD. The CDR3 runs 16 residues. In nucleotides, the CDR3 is TGTGCCTGTGACACCCTTGGGGGATCGTACACCGATAAACCCATCTTT. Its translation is CACDTLGGSYTDKPIF.

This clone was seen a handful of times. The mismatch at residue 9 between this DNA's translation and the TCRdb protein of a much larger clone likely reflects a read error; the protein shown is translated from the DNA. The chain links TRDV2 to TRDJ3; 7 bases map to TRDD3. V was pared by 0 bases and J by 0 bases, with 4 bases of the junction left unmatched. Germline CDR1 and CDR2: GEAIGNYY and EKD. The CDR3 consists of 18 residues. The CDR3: CACDTGDWGSWDTRQMFF. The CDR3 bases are TGTGCCTGTGACACCGGGGACTGGGGCTCCTGGGACACCCGACAGATGTTTTTC.

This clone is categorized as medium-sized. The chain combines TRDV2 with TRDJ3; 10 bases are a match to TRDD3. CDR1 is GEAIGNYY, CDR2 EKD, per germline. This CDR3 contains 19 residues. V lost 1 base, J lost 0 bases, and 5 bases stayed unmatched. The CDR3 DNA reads TGTGCCTGTGACACTGGGGGATACTCGCGCTCCTGGGACACCCGACAGATGTTTTTC. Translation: CACDTGGYSRSWDTRQMFF.

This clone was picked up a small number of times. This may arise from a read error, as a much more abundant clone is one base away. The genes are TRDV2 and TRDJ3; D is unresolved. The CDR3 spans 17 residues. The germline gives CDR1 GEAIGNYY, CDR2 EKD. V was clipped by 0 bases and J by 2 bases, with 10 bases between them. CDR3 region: CACDTGRSTWDTRQMFF. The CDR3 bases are TGTGCCTGTGACACCGGGAGATCCACCTGGGACACCCGACAGATGTTTTTC.

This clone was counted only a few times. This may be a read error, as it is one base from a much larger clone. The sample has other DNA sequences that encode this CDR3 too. CDR3 nucleotide sequence: TGTGCCTGTGACACCGCTGGGGGATACTTGGACACCCGACAGATGTTTTTC. This translates into CACDTAGGYLDTRQMFF. This chain uses TRDV2 with TRDJ3, with 11 bases that match TRDD3. V trimming: 0 bases; J trimming: 6 bases; junction bases outside the gene matches: 3. CDR1 GEAIGNYY and CDR2 EKD come from the germline V gene. This CDR3 has 17 amino acids.

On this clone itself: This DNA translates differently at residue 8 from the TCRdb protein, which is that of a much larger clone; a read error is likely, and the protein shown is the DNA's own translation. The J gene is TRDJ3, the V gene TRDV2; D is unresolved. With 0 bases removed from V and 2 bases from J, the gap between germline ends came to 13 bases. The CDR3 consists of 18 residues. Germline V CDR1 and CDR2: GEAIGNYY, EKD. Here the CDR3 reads CACDTVETTPWDTRQMFF. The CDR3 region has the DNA TGTGCCTGTGACACCGTGGAAACTACTCCCTGGGACACCCGACAGATGTTTTTC.

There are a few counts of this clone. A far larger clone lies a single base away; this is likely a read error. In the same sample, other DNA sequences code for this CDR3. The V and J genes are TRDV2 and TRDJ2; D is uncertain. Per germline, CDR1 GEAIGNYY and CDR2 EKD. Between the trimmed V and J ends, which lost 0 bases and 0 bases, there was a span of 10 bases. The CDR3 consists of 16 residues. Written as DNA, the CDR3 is TGTGCCTGTGACACCGTAGGATCCGCTTTGACAGCACAACTCTTCTTT. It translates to CACDTVGSALTAQLFF.

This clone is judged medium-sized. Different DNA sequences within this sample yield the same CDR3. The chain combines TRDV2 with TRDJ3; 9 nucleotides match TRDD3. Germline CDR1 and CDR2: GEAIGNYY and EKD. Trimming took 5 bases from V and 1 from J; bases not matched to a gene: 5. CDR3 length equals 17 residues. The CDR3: CACVLTGGSWDTRQMFF. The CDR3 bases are TGTGCCTGTGTCTTAACTGGGGGATCCTGGGACACCCGACAGATGTTTTTC.

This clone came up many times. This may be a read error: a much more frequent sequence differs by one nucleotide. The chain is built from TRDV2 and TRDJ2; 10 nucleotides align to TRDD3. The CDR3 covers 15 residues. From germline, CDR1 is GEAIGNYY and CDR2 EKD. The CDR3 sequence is CACDKLGDSAAHLFF. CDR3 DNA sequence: TGTGCCTGTGACAAACTGGGGGATTCCGCAGCACACCTCTTCTTT.

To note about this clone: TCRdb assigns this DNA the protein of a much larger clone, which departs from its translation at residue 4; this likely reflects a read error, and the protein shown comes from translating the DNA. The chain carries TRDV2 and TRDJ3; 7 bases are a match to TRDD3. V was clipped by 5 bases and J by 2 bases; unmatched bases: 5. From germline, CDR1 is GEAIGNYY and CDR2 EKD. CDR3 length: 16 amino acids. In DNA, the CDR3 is TGTGCCTGTGGCCAACTGGGGACCTGGGACACCCGACAGATGTTTTTC. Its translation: CACGQLGTWDTRQMFF.

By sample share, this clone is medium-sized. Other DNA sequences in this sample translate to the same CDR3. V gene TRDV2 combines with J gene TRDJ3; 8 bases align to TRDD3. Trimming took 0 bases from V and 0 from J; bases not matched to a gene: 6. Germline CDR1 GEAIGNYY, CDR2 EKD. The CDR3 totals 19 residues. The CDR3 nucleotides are TGTGCCTGTGACACCCCCCACTGGGGGCCCTCCTGGGACACCCGACAGATGTTTTTC. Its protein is CACDTPHWGPSWDTRQMFF.

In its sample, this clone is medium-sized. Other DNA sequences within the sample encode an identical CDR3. For the CDR3, the DNA is TGTGCCTGTGACACCGGGTGGGGGAGCTCCTGGGACACCCGACAGATGTTTTTC. This gives the protein CACDTGWGSSWDTRQMFF. The chain is built from TRDV2 and TRDJ3; the match to TRDD3 covers 7 bases. The CDR3 loop spans 18 amino acids. CDR1 GEAIGNYY and CDR2 EKD come from the germline V gene. V lost 0 bases to trimming and J lost 0 bases; unmatched junction nucleotides: 4.

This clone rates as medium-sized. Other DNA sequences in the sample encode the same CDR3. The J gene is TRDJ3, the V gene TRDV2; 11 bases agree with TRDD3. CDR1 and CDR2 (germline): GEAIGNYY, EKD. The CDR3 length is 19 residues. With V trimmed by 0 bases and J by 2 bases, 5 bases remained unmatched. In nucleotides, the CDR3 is TGTGCCTGTGACACCGTTAAACTGGGGGATACCTGGGACACCCGACAGATGTTTTTC. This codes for CACDTVKLGDTWDTRQMFF.

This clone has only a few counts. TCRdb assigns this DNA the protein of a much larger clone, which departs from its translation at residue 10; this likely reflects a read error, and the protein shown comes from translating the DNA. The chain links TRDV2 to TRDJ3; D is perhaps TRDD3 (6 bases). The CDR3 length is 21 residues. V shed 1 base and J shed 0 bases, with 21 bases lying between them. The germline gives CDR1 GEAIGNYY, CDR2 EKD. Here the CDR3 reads CACDTPDYWVGSSWDTRQMFF. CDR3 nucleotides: TGTGCCTGTGACACGCCGGATTACTGGGTGGGTAGCTCCTGGGACACCCGACAGATGTTTTTC.